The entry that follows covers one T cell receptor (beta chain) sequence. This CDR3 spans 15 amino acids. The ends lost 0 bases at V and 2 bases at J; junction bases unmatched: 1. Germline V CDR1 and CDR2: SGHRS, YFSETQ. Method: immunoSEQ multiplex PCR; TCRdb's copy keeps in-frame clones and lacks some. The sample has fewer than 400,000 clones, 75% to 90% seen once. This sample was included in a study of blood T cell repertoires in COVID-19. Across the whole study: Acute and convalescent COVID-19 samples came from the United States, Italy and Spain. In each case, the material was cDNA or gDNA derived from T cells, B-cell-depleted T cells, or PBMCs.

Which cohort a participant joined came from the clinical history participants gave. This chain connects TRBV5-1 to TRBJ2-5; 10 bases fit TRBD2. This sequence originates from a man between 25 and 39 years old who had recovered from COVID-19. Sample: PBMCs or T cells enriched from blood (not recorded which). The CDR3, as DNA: TGCGCCAGCAGCTTGGTACTAGCGGGACAAGAGACCCAGTACTTC. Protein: CASSLVLAGQETQYF.